Shown below are 25 T cell receptor beta chains from a single sample sequenced in a study of T cell clonality in common variable immunodeficiency (dated by TCRdb to about 2015). These receptors lack a known antigen. The receptor library was made with the immunoSEQ multiplex PCR assay. TCRdb holds this immuneACCESS table with in-frame rearrangements only. Some clones are missing; in checked studies, unresolved V genes explain under half, and the rest has no known cause. This sample shows 14,000 or so clones, and none of them turns up only once. The top ten clones comprise approximately 12% of the sample. Study-wide conclusions, independent of this receptor: CVID TCRbeta sequences were reported to have fewer deletions and N-nucleotide insertions and to lack highly modified clones with 13 or more V deletions.

Sequencing was carried out using peripheral blood mononuclear cells. The receptors were gathered from a human donor with common variable immunodeficiency.

In this sample, this clone turned up a few times. The CDR3 is cut off 3 residues early in the read; its end comes from the germline J gene. The genes are TRBV18 and TRBJ2-3; D possibly corresponds to TRBD1 (6 bases). V was pared by 5 bases and J by 1 base, with 13 bases between. This CDR3 region has 15 residues. Germline V gene lookup returns CDR1 KGHSH and CDR2 LQKENI. CDR3 amino acids: CASSSPGAGTDTQYF. The part of the CDR3 DNA that was read is TGTGCCAGCTCATCCCCAGGGGCAGGCACAGATACG.

Details on this clone: The read terminates 3 residues ahead of where the CDR3 ends, so the germline J gene completes it. The chain employs TRBV7-6 and TRBJ2-6; TRBD2 might be the D (7 bases). CDR3 length: 16 amino acids. Germline V gene sequence: CDR1 SGHVS, CDR2 FNYEAQ. V was clipped by 9 bases and J by 1 base, with 16 bases between them. CDR3 loop: CASARGGRSGANVLTF. CDR3 DNA, as far as it was read: TGTGCCAGTGCAAGGGGGGGAAGATCTGGGGCCAACGTC. Supplemented by reference TRBV7-6 and TRBJ2-6, the full variable domain reads GAGVSQSPRYKVTKRGQDVALRCDPISGHVSLYWYRQALGQGPEFLTYFNYEAQQDKSGLPNDRFSAERPEGSISTLTIQRTEQRDSAMYRCASARGGRSGANVLTFGAGSRLTVL.

Comments on this clone: The sequence runs out 3 residues before the end of the CDR3; the remainder is reconstructed from the germline J gene. The V gene is TRBV5-6, the J gene TRBJ2-5, with 7 bases that match TRBD1. Germline lookup yields CDR1 SGHDT and CDR2 YYEEEE. CDR3 length: 13 residues. J lost 3 bases, V lost 3 bases, and 2 bases had no gene match. The CDR3 spells CASSSDREETQYF. Partial CDR3 DNA: TGTGCCAGCAGCTCTGACAGGGAAGAGACC.

The CDR3: CASSPLRGLNEQYF. The sequenced part of the CDR3 DNA is TGTGCCAGCTCACCACTCAGGGGGCTCAACGAG. The rearrangement joins TRBV18 to TRBJ2-7; 8 bases map to TRBD1. The missing CDR3 end, 3 residues past where the read stops, is filled in from the germline J gene. Germline trimming cut 1 base from V and 5 bases from J; bases unmatched to any gene: 4. This CDR3 comprises 14 residues. In germline, CDR1 is KGHSH, CDR2 LQKENI.

Of note for this clone: The read ends 3 residues shy of where the CDR3 ends; the end is completed using the germline J gene. This chain uses TRBV11-2 with TRBJ1-3, with D possibly being TRBD1 (6 bases). Looked up from germline, CDR1 is SGHAT and CDR2 is FQNNGV. This CDR3 has 14 amino acids. V lost 5 bases and J 2 bases, leaving 10 bases between the germline ends. CDR3 protein: CASSGTGTGNTIYF. The CDR3 DNA, read in part, is TGTGCCAGCAGCGGTACAGGGACTGGAAACACC. The variable domain in full, completed from reference TRBV11-2 and TRBJ1-3, reads EAGVAQSPRYKIIEKRQSVAFWCNPISGHATLYWYQQILGQGPKLLIQFQNNGVVDDSQLPKDRFSAERLKGVDSTLKIQPAKLEDSAVYLCASSGTGTGNTIYFGEGSWLTVV.

As for this clone: The read comes to an end 3 residues before the CDR3 does, leaving the germline J gene to fill in the end. V gene TRBV7-2 combines with J gene TRBJ2-1; D not certain. The CDR3 is 12 amino acids. Trimming left V 3 bases short and J 5 bases short, with 5 bases between. Germline loops: CDR1 SGHTA, CDR2 FQGNSA. CDR3 DNA, as far as it was read: TGTGCCAGCAGCTTTAAAAACAATGAG. It is translated as CASSFKNNE. The entire CDR3 protein reads CASSFKNNEQFF.

To note about this clone: Read sequence stops 3 residues before the CDR3 end, and the germline J gene provides the missing end. V usage is TRBV19 and J usage is TRBJ2-7; a weak D match, TRBD1 (6 bases). The CDR3 has 14 residues. The germline V and J ends were trimmed by 5 bases and 4 bases, with 15 bases remaining between them. Germline lookup yields CDR1 LNHDA and CDR2 SQIVND (reference sequence). CDR3 loop: CASSSRGPLYEQYF. The DNA read from the CDR3 is TGTGCCAGTAGTTCCAGGGGACCCCTATACGAG.

This clone was detected ten times or more. The read ends 3 residues shy of where the CDR3 ends; the end is completed using the germline J gene. The chain employs TRBV5-5 and TRBJ2-7, with D maybe TRBD1 (5 bases). The CDR3 is 14 residues long. Germline V gives CDR1 SGHKS, CDR2 YYEKEE (reference sequence). V lost 1 base and J 2 bases, leaving 10 bases between the germline ends. The CDR3 here is CASSLLRATYEQYF. Incomplete CDR3 DNA: TGTGCCAGCAGCTTGCTCAGGGCCACCTACGAG.

The covered CDR3 bases are TGCAGTGCCCACATGGCAGGCACAGATACG. It yields the protein CSAHMAGTDT. The complete CDR3 reads CSAHMAGTDTQYF. The chain recombines TRBV20-1 with TRBJ2-3; no definite D call. The read falls 3 residues short of the CDR3 end, and the missing part is taken from the germline J gene. There are 13 residues in the CDR3. V lost 6 bases, J lost 1 base, and 11 bases lay in between. Germline assignment: CDR1 DFQATT and CDR2 SNEGSKA (reference sequence).

About this clone itself: The CDR3 end lies 3 residues beyond the end of the read and is filled in from the germline J gene. The chain recombines TRBV2 with TRBJ2-3, with 7 bases aligning to TRBD1. Germline loops: CDR1 SNHLY, CDR2 FYNNEI. This CDR3 comprises 15 residues. With 6 bases clipped from V and 3 bases from J, the junction kept 9 bases outside the gene matches. CDR3 DNA (partial): TGTGCCAGCAGAGGTTTCGTACAGGGGACAGATACG. Translated: CASRGFVQGTDT. In full, the CDR3 is CASRGFVQGTDTQYF.

This clone was observed a few times. The sequence runs out 3 residues before the end of the CDR3; the remainder is reconstructed from the germline J gene. This chain links TRBV29-1 with TRBJ2-7; D is perhaps TRBD2 (5 bases). CDR1 is SQVTM and CDR2 is ANQGSEA in the germline V gene. V lost 6 bases to trimming and J lost 3 bases, with 18 bases between them. This CDR3 has 14 amino acids. The CDR3 DNA, read in part, is TGCAGCGTCGTTACTAGTGTGCTTAGCTACGAG. Protein product: CSVVTSVLSYE. The complete CDR3 sequence is CSVVTSVLSYEQYF.

As for this clone: The read is 3 residues too short to cover the CDR3 end, so that end is filled in from the germline J gene. V usage is TRBV5-1 and J usage is TRBJ2-1, with a weak D call TRBD2 (5 bases). V was cut by 2 bases and J by 6 bases, with 18 bases left in between. The V gene's germline CDR1 is SGHRS and CDR2 YFSETQ. This CDR3 has 16 residues. CDR3 amino acids: CASSFNGVERGNEQFF. CDR3 DNA, as far as it was read: TGCGCCAGCAGCTTTAACGGGGTGGAACGTGGCAATGAG.

This clone was seen more than once but under ten times. The read comes to an end 3 residues before the CDR3 does, leaving the germline J gene to fill in the end. This chain joins TRBV6-1 and TRBJ1-2; D might be TRBD1 (6 bases). Deletions cut 1 base from V and 3 bases from J, with 15 bases between. CDR1 and CDR2 (germline): MNHNS, SASEGT. The CDR3 loop spans 16 amino acids. The CDR3 sequence is CASSEVGGQVDYGYTF. CDR3 DNA, as far as it was read: TGTGCCAGCAGTGAAGTCGGGGGGCAGGTAGACTATGGC.

This clone was recorded at least ten times. The missing CDR3 end, 3 residues past where the read stops, is filled in from the germline J gene. The V and J genes are TRBV10-3 and TRBJ2-3, with 9 bases identical to TRBD2. The V segment lost 0 bases and the J segment 4 bases; nucleotides outside the gene matches: 17. The germline CDR1 and CDR2 sequences are ENHRY and SYGVKD. This CDR3 region has 20 residues. The CDR3 is CAISESATSGYLIGSDTQYF. The part of the CDR3 DNA that was read is TGTGCCATCAGTGAGTCAGCTACTAGCGGGTACTTAATAGGATCAGATACG.

Comments on this clone: The read finishes 3 residues shy of the CDR3 end, and the germline J gene is used to complete it. The gene calls are TRBV7-3 and TRBJ2-5; TRBD1 aligns across 7 bases. CDR1 is SGHTA and CDR2 is FQGTGA in the germline V gene. With 1 base clipped from V and 3 bases from J, the junction kept 2 bases outside the gene matches. There are 14 residues in the CDR3. The CDR3 DNA, read in part, is TGTGCCAGCAGCTTAAACAGGGGTGAAGAGACC. It translates to CASSLNRGEET. The full CDR3 protein is CASSLNRGEETQYF.

This clone was counted between two and nine times. The read ends 3 residues before the CDR3 terminus; that terminus is restored from the germline J gene. The gene calls are TRBV11-2 and TRBJ2-2; D is unresolved. V was trimmed by 1 base and J by 5 bases, leaving 5 bases between them. The germline CDR1 and CDR2 sequences are SGHAT and FQNNGV. The CDR3 spans 13 residues. The CDR3 reads CASSLGLTGELFF. Partial CDR3 DNA: TGTGCCAGCAGCTTAGGTCTAACCGGGGAG.

This clone is classed as medium-sized (0.01 to 0.1%). CDR3: CSAPDRTLGNEKLFF. Partial CDR3 DNA: TGCAGTGCTCCGGACAGGACCTTGGGTAATGAAAAA. This chain connects TRBV20-1 to TRBJ1-4; 7 bases line up with TRBD1. The CDR3 end is not reached by the read, which stops 3 residues before it; the germline J gene fills it in. The CDR3 is 15 amino acids. The V segment lost 5 bases and the J segment 4 bases; nucleotides outside the gene matches: 10. Germline-derived CDR1 and CDR2 are DFQATT and SNEGSKA (reference sequence).

This clone appeared a few times. One junction end does not reproduce the germline sequence, and a read error may be involved. The read ends 3 residues shy of where the CDR3 ends; the end is completed using the germline J gene. V and J are TRBV7-9 and TRBJ1-1; D might be TRBD1 (5 bases). This CDR3 is 13 amino acids long. Germline V gene lookup returns CDR1 SEHNR and CDR2 FQNEAQ (reference sequence). The CDR3 sequence: CSSSLDRDTEAFF. The DNA read from the CDR3 is TGTTCCAGCAGCTTAGACAGAGACACTGAA. Together with reference TRBV7-9 and TRBJ1-1, the CDR3 gives the full variable domain: DTGVSQNPRHKITKRGQNVTFRCDPISEHNRLYWYRQTLGQGPEFLTYFQNEAQLEKSRLLSDRFSAERPKGSFSTLEIQRTEQGDSAMYLCSSSLDRDTEAFFGQGTRLTVV.

A remark on this clone: The read ends 3 residues shy of where the CDR3 ends; the end is completed using the germline J gene. This chain links TRBV19 with TRBJ2-5; a weak D match, TRBD1 (6 bases). V gave up 3 bases and J gave up 5 bases, with 13 bases separating them. From germline, CDR1 is LNHDA and CDR2 SQIVND (reference sequence). This CDR3 comprises 14 residues. CDR3 DNA (partial): TGTGCCAGTAGTATCGGAGGCAGGGGTGAGACC. Amino acid sequence: CASSIGGRGET. Given in full, the CDR3 is CASSIGGRGETQYF.

Worth noting for this clone: The read ends 3 residues before the CDR3 terminus; that terminus is restored from the germline J gene. The chain combines TRBV11-1 with TRBJ2-3; 8 positions agree with TRBD1. The CDR3 loop spans 14 amino acids. V trimming: 5 bases; J trimming: 6 bases; junction bases outside the gene matches: 7. Germline loops: CDR1 SGHAT, CDR2 FQDESV (reference sequence). CDR3 DNA (partial): TGTGCCAGCAGCAGCAGGGGGCTGATGGATACG. Protein: CASSSRGLMDT. The complete CDR3 sequence is CASSSRGLMDTQYF.

Concerning this clone itself: The read comes to an end 3 residues before the CDR3 does, leaving the germline J gene to fill in the end. The rearrangement links TRBV5-6 to TRBJ2-5; 7 bases line up with TRBD1. Germline V gene lookup returns CDR1 SGHDT and CDR2 YYEEEE. This CDR3 contains 15 residues. V gave up 3 bases and J gave up 4 bases; unmatched junction bases: 9. The covered CDR3 bases are TGTGCCAGCAGCTCCCCGACGGCAGGGGGAGAGACC. It translates to CASSSPTAGGET. The whole CDR3 sequence reads CASSSPTAGGETQYF.

A word on this clone: With the read ending 3 residues before the CDR3 end, the germline J gene is used to fill in that end. V is TRBV2 and J is TRBJ1-5, with D perhaps TRBD1 (6 bases). CDR3 length: 14 residues. Germline CDR1 is SNHLY and CDR2 is FYNNEI. Trimming shortened V by 2 bases and J by 7 bases, and 12 bases separated the two germline ends. CDR3 in amino acids: CASSENQGSQPQHF. The CDR3 DNA, read in part, is TGTGCCAGCAGTGAAAACCAGGGGAGCCAGCCC.

In this sample, this clone turned up a few times. Sequencing ends 3 residues short of the CDR3 end; the germline J gene provides the rest. This chain links TRBV19 with TRBJ1-4; no reliable D call. V shed 5 bases and J shed 8 bases, with 15 bases lying between them. This CDR3 has 14 residues. Germline CDR1 reads LNHDA; CDR2 reads SQIVND (reference sequence). The CDR3 loop reads CASSRGRVGEKLFF. The DNA read from the CDR3 is TGTGCCAGTAGTCGGGGTCGCGTTGGAGAAAAA.

This clone was seen more than once but under ten times. The sequenced part of the CDR3 DNA is TGTGCCAGCAGCCACCAGGGCGCACCCCCAGGGACC. It encodes CASSHQGAPPGT. The complete CDR3 protein is CASSHQGAPPGTQYF. The genes are TRBV7-9 and TRBJ2-5, with D maybe TRBD1 (5 bases). The CDR3 end is not reached by the read, which stops 3 residues before it; the germline J gene fills it in. Germline CDR1 SEHNR, CDR2 FQNEAQ (reference sequence). The CDR3 runs to 15 residues. Trimming cost V 5 bases and J 7 bases, with 20 bases left between them.

This clone was picked up a small number of times. The read terminates 3 residues before the CDR3 end, so the remaining end is supplied by the germline J gene. The rearrangement uses TRBV19 and TRBJ1-5; 9 bases fit TRBD1. Germline V gene data show CDR1 as LNHDA and CDR2 as SQIVND (reference sequence). This CDR3 has 15 residues. V trimming: 3 bases; J trimming: 4 bases; junction bases outside the gene matches: 4. Here the CDR3 reads CASSIQGTGNQPQHF. The part of the CDR3 DNA that was read is TGTGCCAGTAGTATTCAAGGGACAGGGAATCAGCCC.